This T cell receptor beta chain was found in a study of early T cells in non-severe SARS-CoV-2 infection. In the case of this clonotype: No antigen is known for it.

CDR3 length equals 16 residues. Germline CDR1 and CDR2: MGHRA and YSYEKL. The V gene lost 0 bases and the J gene lost 8 bases, with 17 bases spanning the gap. Each CDR3 protein is one row after TCRdb ran MiXCR on the 5' RACE reads. In the table there are nearly 95,000 distinct CDR3 sequences, roughly 17% of which are singletons. Whole-study results and caveats: Missing private and CD4 specificities, VDJdb matching favored anti-spike CD8 responses.

Here the sequenced sample was whole blood, taken at baseline. V gene TRBV4-1 combines with J gene TRBJ2-1, with unresolved D. The sequence was collected from an adult who was a healthcare worker with PCR-confirmed SARS-CoV-2 infection or an uninfected control (not recorded which). The CDR3 coding sequence is TGCGCCAGCAGCCAAGATCTAGGGAATGGTTGGGATGAGCAGTTCTTC. Amino acids: CASSQDLGNGWDEQFF.